The entry that follows covers one T cell receptor (beta chain) sequence. The germline V and J ends were trimmed by 4 bases and 1 base, with 19 bases remaining between them. Germline CDR1 MDHEN, CDR2 SYDVKM. This CDR3 spans 17 amino acids. This sample stems from a study of PD-L1 blockade in urothelial cancer. Measured with immunoSEQ multiplex PCR; TCRdb has only the in-frame clones, and not every one. The sample has about 45,000 clones, around 80% seen once. Documented time point: peripheral blood 6 weeks after treatment start. The sample in question was PBMCs, obtained around atezolizumab (anti-PD-L1) treatment. The receptor was derived from a man aged 60 to 69 with urothelial cancer. V usage is TRBV28 and J usage is TRBJ1-1; a possible D gene is TRBD1 (5 bases). The CDR3 nucleotides are TGTGCCAGCAGTTCCTCGAGGTGGGGCGCAAGGAACACTGAAGCTTTCTTT. It specifies CASSSSRWGARNTEAFF.